Listed here are 15 T cell receptor beta chains from one sample, sequenced in a study of Ad26.COV2.S vaccination and SARS-CoV-2 variants. Repertoires were generated with immunoSEQ multiplex PCR, while TCRdb's copy carries only in-frame clones and drops some. The sample holds hundreds of thousands of clones, more than 80% seen once. The treatment was: roughly 20 received Ad26.COV2.S at low or high dose, single or two shots; about five received placebo; per-sample allocation not given. Following the first vaccine or placebo injection, samples were taken on day 63. Sequences were derived from peripheral blood, sampled in a trial of Ad26.COV2.S vaccine versus placebo. The receptors stem from a person aged 18 to 65 who received the Ad26.COV2.S COVID-19 vaccine or a placebo.

The chain combines TRBV20-1 with TRBJ2-5; D is ambiguous. The CDR3 is made up of 13 amino acids. CDR1 DFQATT and CDR2 SNEGSKA come from the germline V gene (reference sequence). Trimming took 3 bases from V and 1 from J, leaving 9 bases between them. CDR3 in DNA: TGCAGTGCTAGTGAATACCCCCAAGAGACCCAGTACTTC. It is translated as CSASEYPQETQYF.

This clone showed up just once. J is TRBJ2-7 and V is TRBV7-7, with 10 bases that match TRBD1. Germline V gene data show CDR1 as SSHAT and CDR2 as FNYEAQ (reference sequence). The CDR3 has 17 amino acids. The V and J ends lost 2 bases and 1 base, in that order; junction bases with no gene match: 8. The CDR3 sequence is CASSLQSRDRGSYEQYF. In nucleotides, the CDR3 is TGTGCCAGCAGCTTACAATCCCGGGACAGGGGTTCCTACGAGCAGTACTTC.

This clone turned up a few times. The chain joins TRBV27 to TRBJ2-7, with a weak D call TRBD1 (6 bases). CDR1 is MNHEY, CDR2 SMNVEV, per germline (reference sequence). The CDR3 is 14 residues long. V was cut by 3 bases and J by 2 bases, with 11 bases left in between. CDR3 loop: CASSFAQGPYEQYF. CDR3 nucleotide sequence: TGTGCCAGCAGTTTTGCCCAGGGGCCCTACGAGCAGTACTTC.

The rearrangement uses TRBV7-2 and TRBJ2-5; 10 bases agree with TRBD1. The CDR3 runs 16 residues. Per germline, CDR1 SGHTA and CDR2 FQGNSA. V dropped 5 bases and J dropped 5; count of bases not matched to a gene: 11. The CDR3 bases are TGTGCCAGCAGCATACTCGGGACAGGGGTCGGGGAGACCCAGTACTTC. Residues: CASSILGTGVGETQYF.

This chain connects TRBV2 to TRBJ1-5, with a possible D match to TRBD1 (5 bases). Germline CDR1 reads SNHLY; CDR2 reads FYNNEI. Trimming removed 6 bases at V and 0 bases at J, with 6 bases between. This CDR3 contains 13 residues. The CDR3 DNA follows: TGTGCCAGCAGGGGGGATAGCAATCAGCCCCAGCATTTT. Translation: CASRGDSNQPQHF.

The rearrangement joins TRBV2 to TRBJ1-5; no clear D gene. Deletions cut 6 bases from V and 3 bases from J, with 12 bases between. This CDR3 has 14 residues. In germline, CDR1 is SNHLY, CDR2 FYNNEI. CDR3 nucleotides: TGTGCCAGCAGGGCAGACGTCTACAATCAGCCCCAGCATTTT. This sequence encodes CASRADVYNQPQHF.

V usage is TRBV5-1 and J usage is TRBJ2-1; 7 bases are shared with TRBD1. CDR1 SGHRS and CDR2 YFSETQ come from the germline V gene. V shed 6 bases, J shed 2 bases, and the junction held 8 bases outside the gene matches. The CDR3 extends over 15 amino acids. CDR3 sequence reads: CASTVLGGAYNEQFF. CDR3 DNA sequence: TGCGCCAGCACCGTCCTAGGGGGCGCCTACAATGAGCAGTTCTTC.

The rearrangement joins TRBV10-3 to TRBJ2-3; the D gene could be TRBD1 or TRBD2 (5 bases each). The V end was cut by 3 bases, the J end by 1 base, with 14 bases between. Germline V gene sequence: CDR1 ENHRY, CDR2 SYGVKD. The length of the CDR3 is 16 residues. The CDR3 loop reads CAISDRGPTGTDTQYF. DNA of the CDR3: TGTGCCATCAGTGATCGGGGACCGACGGGCACAGATACGCAGTATTTT.

The gene calls are TRBV3-1 (or the pseudogene TRBV3-2) and TRBJ1-2; possibly TRBD1 for D (6 bases). The germline gives CDR1 LGHDT, CDR2 YNNKEL (reference sequence). With 4 bases removed from V and 2 bases from J, the gap between germline ends came to 17 bases. The CDR3 consists of 16 residues. CDR3 region: CASSLRGVGVNYGYTF. The CDR3 nucleotides read TGTGCCAGCAGCCTCAGGGGTGTGGGGGTAAACTATGGCTACACCTTC.

The chain carries TRBV4-2 and TRBJ2-1; D remains unclear. Looked up from germline, CDR1 is LGHNA and CDR2 is YNFKEQ. This CDR3 is 12 amino acids long. The V and J ends lost 0 bases and 12 bases respectively, with 9 bases between them. The CDR3 bases are TGTGCCAGCAGCCAAGATGAGTCCATGCAGTTCTTC. Translation gives CASSQDESMQFF.

The V call is TRBV2, the J call TRBJ1-5; D perhaps matches TRBD1 (6 bases). Germline CDR1 reads SNHLY; CDR2 reads FYNNEI. V gave up 7 bases and J gave up 6 bases, with 16 bases separating them. The CDR3 has 14 amino acids. The CDR3 loop reads CASTGGGQLQPQHF. The CDR3 DNA reads TGTGCCAGCACCGGTGGGGGACAACTTCAGCCCCAGCATTTT.

This chain uses TRBV9 with TRBJ2-1; D is uncertain. V was pared by 4 bases and J by 8 bases, with 16 bases between. The CDR3 contains 14 residues. CDR1 is SGDLS, CDR2 YYNGEE, per germline. The CDR3 is CASSLSGLRDEQFF. CDR3 sequence (DNA): TGTGCCAGCAGCCTGTCTGGGCTTCGGGATGAGCAGTTCTTC.

V usage is TRBV11-2 and J usage is TRBJ2-5, with 7 bases fitting TRBD1. Germline CDR1 SGHAT, CDR2 FQNNGV. The length of the CDR3 is 16 residues. V was pared by 5 bases and J by 4 bases, with 13 bases of the junction left unmatched. As DNA, the CDR3 is TGTGCCAGCAGCCCCCGCCAGGGGGTCACCGCAGAGACCCAGTACTTC. Residues: CASSPRQGVTAETQYF.

The chain carries TRBV2 and TRBJ2-1, with 13 nucleotides matching TRBD2. The CDR3 runs to 15 residues. The V gene's germline CDR1 is SNHLY and CDR2 FYNNEI. V lost 5 bases, J lost 4 bases, and 2 bases stayed unmatched. CDR3 coding DNA: TGTGCCAGCAGTCGGACTAGCGGGAGATACAATGAGCAGTTCTTC. Amino acids: CASSRTSGRYNEQFF.

The rearrangement uses TRBV7-2 and TRBJ2-3, with TRBD2 matching over 11 bases. The germline CDR1 and CDR2 sequences are SGHTA and FQGNSA. The V gene end was trimmed by 2 bases and the J gene end by 6 bases; junction bases not matched to a gene: 7. The CDR3 runs to 16 residues. CDR3 region: CASSLTHSGRGDTQYF. CDR3 nucleotide sequence: TGTGCCAGCAGCTTAACCCATAGCGGGAGGGGGGATACGCAGTATTTT.